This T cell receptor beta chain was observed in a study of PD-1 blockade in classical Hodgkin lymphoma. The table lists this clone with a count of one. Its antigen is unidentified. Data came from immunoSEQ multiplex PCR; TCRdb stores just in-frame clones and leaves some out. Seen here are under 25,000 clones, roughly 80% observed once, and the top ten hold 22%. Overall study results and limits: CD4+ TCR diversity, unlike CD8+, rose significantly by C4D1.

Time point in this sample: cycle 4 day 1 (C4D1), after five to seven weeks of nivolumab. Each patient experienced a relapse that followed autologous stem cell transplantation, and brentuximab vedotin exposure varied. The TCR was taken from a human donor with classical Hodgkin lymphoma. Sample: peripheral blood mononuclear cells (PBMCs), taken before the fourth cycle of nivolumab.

CDR3 region: CAWRRDRADSGANVLTF. DNA of the CDR3: TGTGCCTGGAGGCGGGACAGGGCGGACTCTGGGGCCAACGTCCTGACTTTC. The chain links TRBV30 to TRBJ2-6; 9 bases align to TRBD1. Germline CDR1 reads GTSNPN; CDR2 reads SVGIG (reference sequence). The CDR3 covers 17 residues. With V trimmed by 3 bases and J by 0 bases, 6 bases remained unmatched. The full variable domain, its missing parts supplied by reference TRBV30 and TRBJ2-6, is SQTIHQWPATLVQPVGSPLSLECTVEGTSNPNLYWYRQAAGRGLQLLFYSVGIGQISSEVPQNLSASRPQDRQFILSSKKLLLSDSGFYLCAWRRDRADSGANVLTFGAGSRLTVL.